This T cell receptor (beta chain) comes out of a study of circulating tumor DNA in untreated peripheral T-cell lymphoma (dated by TCRdb to about 2021). Regarding this clone: The antigen it binds to is not known. Per-base quality was not reported, and no clone a single base away is much larger than it.

A distance of 8 bases separates the germline ends of V and J, which lose 2 bases and 1 base respectively. The germline V gene (reference sequence) specifies GTSNPN as CDR1 and SVGIG as CDR2. CDR3 length: 13 amino acids, cysteine to phenylalanine. The entry retains the CDR3 DNA only, 39 bases that are in frame from base 1. Tumor-specific TCR clonotypes were identified by sequencing baseline tumor tissue collected before treatment. To monitor patients with peripheral T-cell lymphoma who were getting frontline treatment on a trial, the study applied next-generation sequencing to T-cell receptor sequences. Receptor libraries were prepared by the immunoSEQ multiplex PCR assay. The table was pulled from immuneACCESS by TCRdb, which kept in-frame rearrangements only. Such tables lose some clones; where checked, under half of the loss comes from unresolved V genes, and the rest has no known cause. The table for this sample lists 900 to 1,200 clones; around 80% of them were counted only once. The top ten clonotypes cover roughly 7.9% of the sample.

Here is what the overall study found, with its caveats: Tumor-specific clonotypes were found in 76% of patients, coming from roughly 88% of baseline tissues and around 67% of baseline serum samples.

The chain uses TRBV30 and TRBJ1-1; no D gene can be assigned with confidence. The sequenced sample was tumor tissue. The TCR originated in a human donor with peripheral T-cell lymphoma. The CDR3 reads CAWSFSSNTEAFF. The sequenced DNA: TGTGCCTGGAGTTTCTCATCGAACACTGAAGCTTTCTTT.